The sequence of this T cell receptor (beta chain) was determined in a study of cytomegalovirus exposure and HLA in healthy donors. About this clone: Its antigen is as yet unknown.

The CDR3 totals 14 residues. V lost 5 bases, J lost 4 bases, and 13 bases lay in between. Germline CDR1 and CDR2: SGHTA and FQGTGA. Study-level findings and limits: As a later analysis showed, a missense DCLRE1C variant was linked to trimming of TCR beta V- and J-genes. What a later analysis reportedly showed was that an Asian-associated ancestry cluster had fewer N-insertions than the approximately 670-donor mean.

This PCR relied on a set of 60 Vbeta primers and 13 Jbeta primers. The data were produced by immunoSEQ multiplex PCR, yet TCRdb's version contains in-frame clones alone and is incomplete. The profile covers approximately 110,000 clones, with about 80% appearing a single time and 7% to 9% taken by the ten largest. The rearrangement uses TRBV7-3 and TRBJ2-3, with a weak D call TRBD1 (5 bases). Sequencing was done on a sample of PBMCs. The clonotype was recovered from a woman between 45 and 60 years old in good health and CMV-seropositive. The CDR3 nucleotides are TGTGCCAGCAGCGAGGACACGGCGTCAGATACGCAGTATTTT. This sequence encodes CASSEDTASDTQYF.